The sequence of this TCR beta chain was determined in a study of blood T cell repertoires in COVID-19. Repertoires were generated with immunoSEQ multiplex PCR, while TCRdb's copy carries only in-frame clones and drops some. The repertoire holds over 150,000 clones, about 86% seen once, with about 7.3% in the top ten. Per germline, CDR1 SGDLS and CDR2 YYNGEE. This CDR3 comprises 16 residues. J gave up 5 bases and V 4 bases, and 11 bases lay outside the gene matches. The sequenced material came from peripheral blood. This sequence originates from a man over 45 with active or convalescent COVID-19. This chain links TRBV9 with TRBJ2-5; 10 nucleotides line up with TRBD2. The chain's CDR3 is CASSPPTLAGDETQYF. CDR3 in DNA: TGTGCCAGCAGCCCACCGACGCTAGCGGGAGATGAGACCCAGTACTTC.